The 18 T cell receptor beta chains below were found in one sample sequenced in a study of regulatory T cells in long-lasting Graves disease. Documented time point: newly diagnosed GD, antithyroid drugs for less than 3 months. PBMC-extracted RNA yielded the TCR library. Libraries of TCR beta came from iRepertoire HTBI primers plus Arm-PCR of CDR3 regions. TCRdb ran MiXCR on the multiplex PCR reads and lists one entry per CDR3 protein. The sample holds under 300,000 distinct CDR3 sequences, around 21% seen once. The sample here was peripheral blood mononuclear cells (PBMCs), taken at new diagnosis, from a patient treated with antithyroid drugs. The receptors come from a female donor with Graves disease.

This clonotype was seen repeatedly, ten times or more. The V and J genes are TRBV27 and TRBJ1-4; 9 bases match TRBD1. CDR3 length: 14 amino acids. V gave up 4 bases and J gave up 7 bases; unmatched junction bases: 4. Germline assignment: CDR1 MNHEY and CDR2 SMNVEV (reference sequence). The CDR3 sequence: CASSSPGQGEKLFF. CDR3 in DNA: TGTGCCAGCAGTTCACCGGGACAGGGTGAAAAACTGTTTTTT. The whole variable domain, filled in from reference TRBV27 and TRBJ1-4, reads EAQVTQNPRYLITVTGKKLTVTCSQNMNHEYMSWYRQDPGLGLRQIYYSMNVEVTDKGDVPEGYKVSRKEKRNFPLILESPSPNQTSLYFCASSSPGQGEKLFFGSGTQLSVL.

This clonotype occurred many times. The chain employs TRBV20-1 and TRBJ1-2; a possible D gene is TRBD1 (6 bases). This CDR3 comprises 12 residues. Germline V CDR1 and CDR2: DFQATT, SNEGSKA (reference sequence). Trimming cost V 6 bases and J 7 bases, with 15 bases left between them. The CDR3 sequence: CSANTGFGGYTF. CDR3 nucleotide sequence: TGCAGTGCGAACACAGGGTTCGGTGGCTACACCTTC.

In this sample, this clonotype turned up many times. This chain links TRBV15 with TRBJ2-7; unclear D gene. The CDR3 is 13 residues long. Germline lookup yields CDR1 LNHNV and CDR2 YYDKDF (reference sequence). V was clipped by 8 bases and J by 2 bases, with 13 bases between them. Here the CDR3 reads CATAETPTYEQYF. CDR3 DNA: TGTGCCACCGCCGAGACACCAACCTACGAGCAGTACTTC.

There are many counts of this clonotype. The chain uses TRBV20-1 and TRBJ1-2, with D perhaps TRBD1 (6 bases). Germline values: CDR1 DFQATT, CDR2 SNEGSKA (reference sequence). V was pared by 0 bases and J by 6 bases, with 11 bases between. CDR3 length: 13 amino acids. The CDR3 DNA follows: TGCAGTGCTAGAGATGACAGGAGAAATGGCTACACCTTC. This encodes CSARDDRRNGYTF.

The V call is TRBV6-2 or TRBV6-3, the J call TRBJ2-3, with D possibly TRBD1 on 6 matching bases. Between the trimmed V and J ends, which lost 5 bases and 2 bases, there was a span of 11 bases. The CDR3 is 14 amino acids. CDR1 and CDR2 from the germline V gene are MNHEY and SVGEGT. As DNA, the CDR3 is TGTGCCAGCAGTCCCGAGGGGGTCACAGATACGCAGTATTTT. It encodes CASSPEGVTDTQYF.

The sample holds many counts of this clonotype. The CDR3 DNA reads TGTGCCAGCAGCAGTAGTTGTAGGCACGGGGAGTACTTC. Translating gives CASSSSCRHGEYF. The gene calls are TRBV9 and TRBJ2-7, with D possibly TRBD2 on 5 matching bases. The V end lost 4 bases, the J end lost 11 bases, and 19 bases lay between the germline ends. Germline CDR1 SGDLS, CDR2 YYNGEE. The CDR3 contains 13 residues.

In this sample, this clonotype turned up many times. The chain carries TRBV4-3 and TRBJ1-5; no clear D gene. Trimming removed 0 bases at V and 0 bases at J, with 6 bases between. This CDR3 is built from 15 residues. Germline lookup yields CDR1 LGHNA and CDR2 YSLEER. The CDR3 is CASSQDLSSNQPQHF. CDR3 bases: TGCGCCAGCAGCCAAGATCTCAGTAGCAATCAGCCCCAGCATTTT.

This clonotype was counted at least ten times. The V and J genes are TRBV6-1 and TRBJ2-1, with 11 bases matching TRBD2. This CDR3 has 16 residues. Germline-derived CDR1 and CDR2 are MNHNS and SASEGT. The ends lost 7 bases at V and 4 bases at J; junction bases unmatched: 9. CDR3 in DNA: TGTGCCAGCACCAAGGTAGCGGGGGGGATATACAATGAGCAGTTCTTC. Translation gives CASTKVAGGIYNEQFF.

The J gene is TRBJ2-7, the V gene TRBV20-1, with D possibly called TRBD1 or TRBD2 (5 bases each). Trimming stripped 6 bases from V and 2 bases from J, with 17 bases between. The CDR3 is 14 amino acids. Germline-derived CDR1 and CDR2 are DFQATT and SNEGSKA (reference sequence). The CDR3 DNA sequence: TGCAGTGCACCCCGGTCGAGGGGAACCTACGAGCAGTACTTC. It is translated as CSAPRSRGTYEQYF.

The J gene is TRBJ1-2, the V gene TRBV12-3 or TRBV12-4, with TRBD1 matching 9 bases. V dropped 6 bases and J dropped 4; count of bases not matched to a gene: 9. The CDR3 consists of 15 residues. The CDR3 sequence is CASSSGQGRGYGYTF. The CDR3 DNA follows: TGTGCCAGCAGCTCGGGACAGGGAAGAGGCTATGGCTACACCTTC.

This clonotype came up a few times. This may stem from a read error, because a much larger clone lies one nucleotide away. The chain is built from TRBV12-3 or TRBV12-4 and TRBJ2-4, with 8 bases identical to TRBD1. This CDR3 has 14 residues. After removal of 9 bases from V and 13 bases from J, the junction contained 17 bases not matched to a gene. The CDR3 DNA reads TGTGCCAGTCAAGACAGGGGATTCGTCGGTGAGCAGTACTTC. Translated: CASQDRGFVGEQYF.

This clonotype was observed at least ten times. The gene calls are TRBV11-2 and TRBJ2-7; TRBD2 agrees at 15 bases. The CDR3 runs to 17 residues. The J segment lost 5 bases and the V segment lost 5 bases, leaving 10 bases of the junction unmatched. Germline V gene sequence: CDR1 SGHAT, CDR2 FQNNGV. The CDR3 nucleotides are TGTGCCAGCAGCCCAGGACTAGCGGGAGGGGGGAGGCACGAGCAGTACTTC. Protein: CASSPGLAGGGRHEQYF.

This clonotype was detected ten times or more. The chain is built from TRBV2 and TRBJ2-5; 10 bases match TRBD2. V shed 6 bases, J shed 2 bases, and the junction held 6 bases outside the gene matches. CDR1 is SNHLY and CDR2 is FYNNEI in the germline V gene. The length of the CDR3 is 15 residues. CDR3 sequence reads: CASRFTSGDQETQYF. As DNA, the CDR3 is TGTGCCAGCAGATTTACTAGCGGGGATCAAGAGACCCAGTACTTC.

As regards this clonotype: A far larger clone is off by one base, so a read error is likely. The missing conserved phenylalanine or tryptophan at the end of this CDR3 makes a read error likely. The chain couples TRBV11-1 to TRBJ2-7; D is possibly TRBD1 (5 bases). The CDR3 is 13 amino acids. From germline, CDR1 is SGHAT and CDR2 FQDESV (reference sequence). Between the trimmed V and J ends, which lost 6 bases and 2 bases, there was a span of 11 bases. The chain's CDR3 is CASSSPGTYEQYS. CDR3 nucleotide sequence: TGTGCCAGCAGTTCTCCAGGGACCTACGAGCAGTACTCC.

This clonotype was seen repeatedly, ten times or more. The chain joins TRBV28 to TRBJ2-7; no reliable D call. V was clipped by 3 bases and J by 7 bases, with 13 bases between them. Germline assignment: CDR1 MDHEN and CDR2 SYDVKM. The CDR3 covers 13 residues. The CDR3 loop is CASSFLASGEQYF. The CDR3 nucleotides read TGTGCCAGCAGTTTCCTTGCCTCTGGGGAGCAGTACTTC.

As to this clonotype: This likely traces to a read error, being one base from a far larger clone. V and J are TRBV10-3 and TRBJ1-5, with D maybe TRBD1 (5 bases). The CDR3 is 15 amino acids. The V gene's germline CDR1 is ENHRY and CDR2 SYGVKD. V gave up 10 bases and J gave up 6 bases, with 22 bases separating them. The CDR3 DNA follows: TGTGCCAGCAGGACCCCTTGGGGCATTGGTCAGCCCCAGCATTTT. Translated: CASRTPWGIGQPQHF.

V and J are TRBV11-3 and TRBJ1-2; 9 bases line up with TRBD1. The CDR3 totals 15 residues. V was pared by 0 bases and J by 4 bases, with 3 bases of the junction left unmatched. From germline, CDR1 is SGHNT and CDR2 YENEEA. The CDR3, as DNA: TGTGCCAGCAGCTTAGAACGGACAGGGGTCTATGGCTACACCTTC. This encodes CASSLERTGVYGYTF.

This clonotype was seen more than once but under ten times. The chain combines TRBV12-5 with TRBJ2-2, with D uncertain. The ends were cut back, 2 bases at V and 2 bases at J, with 3 bases in the middle. The CDR3 length is 13 residues. From germline, CDR1 is LGHNT and CDR2 FRNRAP. CDR3 region: CASGLPNTGELFF. CDR3 DNA sequence: TGTGCTAGTGGTTTGCCAAACACCGGGGAGCTGTTTTTT.